Reported below is one TCR beta chain. The antigen is not known. The data belong to a study of cytomegalovirus exposure and HLA in healthy donors. The study's findings and limits: The finding came from a later analysis; first-cohort TCR clusters tended to co-occur in the roughly 120 validation repertoires. It was about 180 TCR beta chains that were listed as cytomegalovirus-associated.

The length of the CDR3 is 16 residues. The germline gives CDR1 SGHTA, CDR2 FQGTGA. The germline V and J ends were trimmed by 0 bases and 1 base, with 10 bases remaining between them. Generated by immunoSEQ multiplex PCR, the TCRdb table keeps only in-frame clones and is missing some. The table records over 200,000 clones, around 90% of them present only once. The chain couples TRBV7-3 to TRBJ2-1; weak D call: TRBD1 (6 bases). This clonotype was sampled from a woman aged 18-29 years in good health and CMV-seronegative. The sequencing sample was made of PBMCs. The CDR3 nucleotides read TGTGCCAGCAGCTTAACCAGGACAGTTTCCTACAATGAGCAGTTCTTC. It encodes CASSLTRTVSYNEQFF.